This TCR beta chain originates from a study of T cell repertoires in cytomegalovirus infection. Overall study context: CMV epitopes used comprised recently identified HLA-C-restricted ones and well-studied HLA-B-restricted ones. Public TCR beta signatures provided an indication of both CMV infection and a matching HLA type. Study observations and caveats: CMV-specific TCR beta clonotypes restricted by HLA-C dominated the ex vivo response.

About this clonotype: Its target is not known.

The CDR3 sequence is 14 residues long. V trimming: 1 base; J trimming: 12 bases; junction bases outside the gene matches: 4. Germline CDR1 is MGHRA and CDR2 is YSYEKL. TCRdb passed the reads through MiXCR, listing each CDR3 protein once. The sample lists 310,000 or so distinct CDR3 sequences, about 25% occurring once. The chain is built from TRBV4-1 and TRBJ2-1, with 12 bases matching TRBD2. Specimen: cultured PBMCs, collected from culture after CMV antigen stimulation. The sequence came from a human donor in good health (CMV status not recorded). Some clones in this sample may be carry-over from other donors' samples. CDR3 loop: CASSQVTSGRSQFF. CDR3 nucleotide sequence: TGCGCCAGCAGCCAAGTAACTAGCGGGAGGTCGCAGTTCTTC.